The 16 T cell receptor beta chains given below trace back to one sample, sequenced in a study of blood T cell repertoires in COVID-19. Assay: immunoSEQ multiplex PCR; the TCRdb copy retains only in-frame clones and omits some. This sample has 350,000 to 400,000 clones, with more than 75% found just once. The sample comprised PBMCs or T cells enriched from blood (not recorded which). The receptor set was obtained from a woman between 25 and 40 years old with acute COVID-19.

The J gene is TRBJ2-2, the V gene TRBV5-1, with 8 bases lining up with TRBD2. The V segment lost 6 bases and the J segment 6 bases; nucleotides outside the gene matches: 10. CDR3 size: 15 residues. The germline V gene has CDR1 SGHRS and CDR2 YFSETQ. The CDR3 DNA reads as TGCGCCAGCACCCCGGTCACGGGGGGGCCCGGGGAGCTGTTTTTT. It translates to CASTPVTGGPGELFF.

The chain employs TRBV9 and TRBJ2-1; 9 nucleotides align to TRBD2. Germline trimming cut 3 bases from V and 9 bases from J; bases unmatched to any gene: 10. Germline lookup yields CDR1 SGDLS and CDR2 YYNGEE. The CDR3 extends over 15 amino acids. The CDR3 reads CASSERGSGGGEQFF. In nucleotides, the CDR3 is TGTGCCAGCAGCGAGAGAGGTAGCGGGGGCGGTGAGCAGTTCTTC. Full variable domain (outside the CDR3, taken from reference TRBV9 and TRBJ2-1): DSGVTQTPKHLITATGQRVTLRCSPRSGDLSVYWYQQSLDQGLQFLIQYYNGEERAKGNILERFSAQQFPDLHSELNLSSLELGDSALYFCASSERGSGGGEQFFGPGTRLTVL.

The chain couples TRBV3-1 (or the pseudogene TRBV3-2) to TRBJ1-5, with D tentatively TRBD1 (5 bases). This CDR3 region has 14 residues. Trimming cost V 6 bases and J 5 bases, with 14 bases left between them. From germline, CDR1 is LGHDT and CDR2 YNNKEL (reference sequence). CDR3 bases: TGTGCCAGCAGTCCGCGGGGGAAGGATCAGCCCCAGCATTTT. Translating gives CASSPRGKDQPQHF.

The rearrangement joins TRBV24-1 to TRBJ2-1; 10 bases map to TRBD2. This CDR3 region has 16 residues. Trimming cost V 3 bases and J 4 bases; bases outside gene matches: 5. Germline CDR1 reads KGHDR; CDR2 reads SFDVKD. CDR3 bases: TGTGCCACCAGTGATCAAAGCGGGGGGGTTTACAATGAGCAGTTCTTC. Residues: CATSDQSGGVYNEQFF.

The chain joins TRBV12-3 or TRBV12-4 to TRBJ1-4; D gene unclear. V dropped 8 bases and J dropped 7 bases, with 14 bases sitting between them. CDR3 length equals 13 residues. This chain's CDR3 is CASRREISEKLFF. For the CDR3, the DNA is TGTGCCAGCCGGAGAGAGATCAGTGAAAAACTGTTTTTT.

This clone was detected once. This chain connects TRBV2 to TRBJ2-1, with TRBD2 identical over 10 bases. CDR3 length equals 15 residues. CDR1 and CDR2 from the germline V gene are SNHLY and FYNNEI. V was clipped by 4 bases and J by 4 bases; unmatched bases: 4. The CDR3 spells CASSGSGGDYNEQFF. CDR3 in DNA: TGTGCCAGCAGTGGAAGCGGGGGGGATTACAATGAGCAGTTCTTC.

This rearrangement joins TRBV24-1 to TRBJ2-1; 14 bases agree with TRBD2. Germline V lookup: CDR1 KGHDR, CDR2 SFDVKD. Trimming removed 2 bases from V and 8 bases from J; junction bases left unmatched: 13. This CDR3 is 19 amino acids long. CDR3 in amino acids: CATSDSITTSGGAFDEQFF. CDR3 bases: TGTGCCACCAGTGATTCGATCACGACTAGCGGGGGGGCGTTCGATGAGCAGTTCTTC.

V usage is TRBV6-2 or TRBV6-3 and J usage is TRBJ2-5; a possible D gene is TRBD1 (5 bases). The germline V and J ends were trimmed by 4 bases and 1 base, with 10 bases remaining between them. The CDR3 has 14 residues. CDR1 and CDR2 from the germline V gene are MNHEY and SVGEGT. The CDR3 loop reads CASSFLTAQETQYF. Here the CDR3 DNA reads TGTGCCAGCAGTTTCCTGACAGCCCAAGAGACCCAGTACTTC.

This chain uses TRBV6-1 with TRBJ1-3; D is possibly TRBD1 (6 bases). Looked up from germline, CDR1 is MNHNS and CDR2 is SASEGT. Trimming took 7 bases from V and 7 from J, leaving 8 bases between them. This CDR3 is 11 amino acids long. The CDR3 protein is CASTQGNTIYF. The CDR3 nucleotides are TGTGCCAGCACCCAGGGGAACACCATATATTTT.

The chain employs TRBV25-1 and TRBJ1-4; possible D gene TRBD1, 5 bases. The germline CDR1 and CDR2 sequences are MGHDK and SYGVNS. Deletions cut 1 base from V and 1 base from J, with 10 bases between. The CDR3 runs to 16 residues. CDR3 loop: CASSEWGLLTNEKLFF. In nucleotides, the CDR3 is TGTGCCAGCAGTGAATGGGGACTTTTAACTAATGAAAAACTGTTTTTT. Based on the CDR3 plus reference TRBV25-1 and TRBJ1-4, the full variable domain is EADIYQTPRYLVIGTGKKITLECSQTMGHDKMYWYQQDPGMELHLIHYSYGVNSTEKGDLSSESTVSRIRTEHFPLTLESARPSHTSQYLCASSEWGLLTNEKLFFGSGTQLSVL.

The chain carries TRBV6-2 or TRBV6-3 and TRBJ2-3, with 11 bases aligning to TRBD2. This CDR3 is 17 amino acids long. With V trimmed by 6 bases and J by 2 bases, 10 bases remained unmatched. In germline, CDR1 is MNHEY, CDR2 SVGEGT. In nucleotides, the CDR3 is TGTGCCAGCAGCGCTACTAGCGGGGGCCTCCACACAGATACGCAGTATTTT. Protein product: CASSATSGGLHTDTQYF.

About this clone itself: Other DNA sequences in this sample translate to the same CDR3. The chain is built from TRBV9 and TRBJ1-6; D unresolved. V was shortened by 0 bases and J by 5 bases, with 6 bases between the two germline ends. The CDR3 has 14 residues. Germline assignment: CDR1 SGDLS and CDR2 YYNGEE. CDR3 nucleotides: TGTGCCAGCAGCGTAGCCGGTGATAATTCACCCCTCCACTTT. It is translated as CASSVAGDNSPLHF.

The chain carries TRBV19 and TRBJ2-6; D not resolved. CDR1 is LNHDA, CDR2 SQIVND, per germline (reference sequence). CDR3 length: 13 amino acids. Trimming cost V 5 bases and J 1 base, with 3 bases left between them. CDR3 sequence (DNA): TGTGCCAGTAGTGCGTCTGGGGCCAACGTCCTGACTTTC. Amino acid sequence: CASSASGANVLTF. Combining the CDR3 with reference TRBV19 and TRBJ2-6 gives the whole variable domain DGGITQSPKYLFRKEGQNVTLSCEQNLNHDAMYWYRQDPGQGLRLIYYSQIVNDFQKGDIAEGYSVSREKKESFPLTVTSAQKNPTAFYLCASSASGANVLTFGAGSRLTVL.

This chain connects TRBV7-9 to TRBJ2-3, with 7 positions matching TRBD2. The junction had 4 bases not matched to a gene; V was cut back by 6 bases and J by 4 bases. The length of the CDR3 is 13 residues. The germline V gene encodes CDR1 SEHNR and CDR2 FQNEAQ (reference sequence). The CDR3 nucleotides are TGTGCCAGCAGGGGAGGGCTTCCAGATACGCAGTATTTT. This translates into CASRGGLPDTQYF.

The chain carries TRBV9 and TRBJ2-4; D possibly corresponds to TRBD2 (6 bases). The length of the CDR3 is 15 residues. V lost 4 bases, J lost 4 bases, and 15 bases lay in between. Per germline, CDR1 SGDLS and CDR2 YYNGEE. The CDR3 loop reads CASSPPGLTKNIQYF. CDR3 bases: TGTGCCAGCAGCCCCCCTGGACTAACAAAAAACATTCAGTACTTC.

The genes are TRBV28 and TRBJ2-1; 7 nucleotides agree with TRBD2. Trimming removed 3 bases from V and 3 bases from J; junction bases left unmatched: 5. The CDR3 has 15 residues. Germline V gene data show CDR1 as MDHEN and CDR2 as SYDVKM. The DNA of the CDR3 is TGTGCCAGCAGTTTGCAAGCGGGGAGCTACAATGAGCAGTTCTTC. This encodes CASSLQAGSYNEQFF.